This T cell receptor (beta chain) appears in the sequencing data of a study of shared clonotypes between healthy human individuals. This CDR3 has 15 residues. Between the trimmed V and J ends, which lost 6 bases and 2 bases, there was a span of 16 bases. Germline CDR1 LNHDA, CDR2 SQIVND (reference sequence). A single count supports this clone. TCRdb keeps only in-frame clones here, not all; method: immunoSEQ multiplex PCR. The top ten clones hold about 0.34% of a sample with fewer than 1.8 million clones, 98% of them seen once. What was sequenced was naive CD4+ T cells sorted from blood. Subset denoted: CD45RA+ positively selected. The rearrangement links TRBV19 to TRBJ1-2, with D perhaps matching TRBD1 (6 bases). This sequence originates from a man in his thirties or forties in good health. CDR3 nucleotides: TGTGCCAGTAGGGTCGGGACATTGCTCAACTATGGCTACACCTTC. Translating it yields CASRVGTLLNYGYTF.